This is a list of T cell receptor beta chains from one sample in a study of shared clonotypes between healthy human individuals. Generated by immunoSEQ multiplex PCR, the TCRdb table keeps only in-frame clones and is missing some. The sample lists 2.3 million or so clones, more than 80% occurring once. The sequenced material came from naive CD4+ T cells from PBMCs. The receptors here all came from a man aged 18-30 years in good health. Some clones in this sample may be carry-over from other donors' samples. CDR3s include the opening cysteine and the closing phenylalanine or tryptophan. D genes are given only for firm matches. Clone size is not always given. Where it is, it says once, few, many or a class for expanded clones.

J gene,clone size,V gene,D gene,CDR3 DNA,CDR3 protein
TRBJ2-3,-,TRBV7-2,-,TGTGCCAGCAGCTTGACAGGCGGACGGGGCACAGATACGCAGTATTTT,CASSLTGGRGTDTQYF
TRBJ1-1,-,TRBV28,TRBD1,TGTGCCAGCACCCCCAGGGGGGCCGGGGGGCGCACTGAAGCTTTCTTT,CASTPRGAGGRTEAFF
TRBJ2-3,-,TRBV4-1,TRBD1,TGCGCCAGCAGTGACAGGGCTAGCACAGATACGCAGTATTTT,CASSDRASTDTQYF
TRBJ2-1,-,TRBV2,-,TGTGCCAGCGGCAAGACAGAATACAATGAGCAGTTCTTC,CASGKTEYNEQFF
TRBJ2-1,-,TRBV7-9,-,TGTGCCAGCAGCCCGAGTAGGTTAGCGAGGGTTCCTGAGCAGTTCTTC,CASSPSRLARVPEQFF
TRBJ2-7,-,TRBV6-1,-,TGTGCCAGCAGTGAATTGGGGGGACCGCAGTACTTC,CASSELGGPQYF
TRBJ1-1,-,TRBV29-1,TRBD1,TGCAGCATCAACAGGGGGAAGAACACTGAAGCTTTCTTT,CSINRGKNTEAFF
TRBJ1-3,-,TRBV5-4,TRBD1,TGTGCCACCAGACAGGGGGGTAGTGGAAACACCATATATTTT,CATRQGGSGNTIYF
TRBJ1-6,-,TRBV9,-,TGTGCCAGCAGCGCTCCGGCCCCCGGTTCACCCCTCCACTTT,CASSAPAPGSPLHF
TRBJ2-5,-,TRBV6-1,-,TGTGCCAGCAGCAAAGGGGGGCCCCAAGAGACCCAGTACTTC,CASSKGGPQETQYF
TRBJ2-2,-,TRBV28,-,TGTGCCAGCAGTCCCCCCCTTGGGGTGGGGACCGGGGAGCTGTTTTTT,CASSPPLGVGTGELFF
TRBJ1-5,-,TRBV6-6,-,TGTGCCAGCAGCCCTGGGGGGGTAAGTCAGCCCCAGCATTTT,CASSPGGVSQPQHF
TRBJ1-1,once,TRBV27,-,TGTGCCAGCAGTTACCGGAACACTGAAGCTTTCTTT,CASSYRNTEAFF
TRBJ2-3,-,TRBV5-1,-,TGCGCCAGCAGCCTAGGGACCAGGGTGGGCACAGATACGCAGTATTTT,CASSLGTRVGTDTQYF
TRBJ1-2,-,TRBV30,-,TGTGCCTGGATCGGGGGACTGAGCCAGTCTAACTATGGCTACACCTTC,CAWIGGLSQSNYGYTF
TRBJ2-7,-,TRBV7-7,TRBD2,TGTGCCAGCAGAAACTGCGGCGAGACTAGCGGGACCTACGAGCAGTACTTC,CASRNCGETSGTYEQYF
TRBJ2-1,once,TRBV7-2,TRBD2,TGTGCCAGCAGCTTGACGGGAGGGCTTGAGCAGTTCTTC,CASSLTGGLEQFF
TRBJ2-7,-,TRBV10-3,-,TGTGCCATTCTCAGACGGGACTCCTACGAGCAGTACTTC,CAILRRDSYEQYF
TRBJ1-1,few,TRBV27,TRBD1,TGTGCCAGCACACCGGGACAGGGTAGAACTGAAGCTTTCTTT,CASTPGQGRTEAFF
TRBJ2-2,-,TRBV7-9,-,TGTGCCAGCAGCCGGGACTCGAACACCGGGGAGCTGTTTTTT,CASSRDSNTGELFF
TRBJ2-1,-,TRBV11-3,TRBD2,TGTGCCAGCAGCTTAAGGGCGGGAGGGCCCAATGAGCAGTTCTTC,CASSLRAGGPNEQFF
TRBJ2-1,-,TRBV5-8,-,TGTGCCAGCAGTTTCACAGGGAGCTCCTACAATGAGCAGTTCTTC,CASSFTGSSYNEQFF
TRBJ2-1,-,TRBV12-5,TRBD2,TGTGCTAGTGGTTTGGCAAGACTAGCGGGAGCTAATGAGCAGTTCTTC,CASGLARLAGANEQFF
TRBJ2-7,-,TRBV4-2,-,TGTGCCAGCAGCCAACCCAGACAGGGGAGGGACGAGCAGTACTTC,CASSQPRQGRDEQYF
TRBJ1-2,-,TRBV5-1,-,TGCGCCAGCAGCTTGGGTGGGGACGGGGGCTACACCTTC,CASSLGGDGGYTF
TRBJ1-5,-,TRBV2,-,TGTGCCAGCAGTGATGCGGAGGATCAGCCCCAGCATTTT,CASSDAEDQPQHF
TRBJ1-1,-,TRBV5-5,-,TGTGCCAGCAGCCCCGGGACGGGCTTTGAAGCTTTCTTT,CASSPGTGFEAFF
TRBJ2-5,once,TRBV11-2,TRBD1,TGTGCCAGCAGCTTAGCGTCGGACAGGGCCGGAGGGGGGACCCAGTACTTC,CASSLASDRAGGGTQYF
TRBJ2-3,-,TRBV27,TRBD2,TGTGCCAGCAGTATAGGGACTAGCGGCCCCACAGATACGCAGTATTTT,CASSIGTSGPTDTQYF
TRBJ2-7,-,TRBV30,TRBD2,TGTGCCTGGAGGAGGGGCGATTTTGCGGGGGACTACGAGCAGTACTTC,CAWRRGDFAGDYEQYF
TRBJ2-7,-,TRBV7-3,-,TGTGCCAGCAGCTTAAGAGGGGACCACTACGAGCAGTACTTC,CASSLRGDHYEQYF